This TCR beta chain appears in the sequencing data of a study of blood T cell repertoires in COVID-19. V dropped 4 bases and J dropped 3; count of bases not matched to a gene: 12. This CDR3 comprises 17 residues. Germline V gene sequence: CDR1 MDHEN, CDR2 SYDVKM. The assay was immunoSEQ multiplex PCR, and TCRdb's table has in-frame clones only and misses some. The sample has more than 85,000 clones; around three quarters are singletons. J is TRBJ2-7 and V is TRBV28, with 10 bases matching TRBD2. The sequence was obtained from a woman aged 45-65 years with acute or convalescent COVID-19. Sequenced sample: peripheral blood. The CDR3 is CASSSHLAGDRNYEQYF. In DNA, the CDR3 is TGTGCCAGCAGTTCCCACCTAGCGGGGGACCGCAACTACGAGCAGTACTTC. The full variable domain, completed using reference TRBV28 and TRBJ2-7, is DVKVTQSSRYLVKRTGEKVFLECVQDMDHENMFWYRQDPGLGLRLIYFSYDVKMKEKGDIPEGYSVSREKKERFSLILESASTNQTSMYLCASSSHLAGDRNYEQYFGPGTRLTVT.